This TCR beta chain was observed in a study of T cell changes during pregnancy in multiple sclerosis. Germline values: CDR1 SGHNT, CDR2 YENEEA. V was clipped by 5 bases and J by 5 bases; unmatched bases: 6. The CDR3 loop spans 17 amino acids. The method was immunoSEQ multiplex PCR; TCRdb's version includes in-frame clones alone and lacks a portion of them. This table holds 55,000 to 80,000 clones, 85% to 90% found once. This chain uses TRBV11-3 with TRBJ2-1; 16 positions match TRBD2. The receptor was derived from a female donor in good health, enrolled as a control in a pregnancy study. The input for sequencing was peripheral blood, taken after pregnancy. CDR3 amino acids: CASSAGGLAGGDNEQFF. The CDR3 DNA sequence: TGTGCCAGCAGCGCTGGGGGACTAGCGGGGGGGGACAATGAGCAGTTCTTC.